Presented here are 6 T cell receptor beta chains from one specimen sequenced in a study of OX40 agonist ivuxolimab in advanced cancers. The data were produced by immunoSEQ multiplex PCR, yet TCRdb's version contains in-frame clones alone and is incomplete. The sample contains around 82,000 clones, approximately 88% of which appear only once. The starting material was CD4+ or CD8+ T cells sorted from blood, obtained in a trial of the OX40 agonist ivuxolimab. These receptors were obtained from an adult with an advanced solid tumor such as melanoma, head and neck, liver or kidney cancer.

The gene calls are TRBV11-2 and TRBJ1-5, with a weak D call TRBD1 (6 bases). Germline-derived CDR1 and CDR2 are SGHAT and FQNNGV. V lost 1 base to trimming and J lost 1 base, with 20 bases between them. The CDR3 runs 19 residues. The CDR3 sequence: CASSLGVWDSGESNQPQHF. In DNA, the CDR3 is TGTGCCAGCAGCTTAGGGGTTTGGGACTCAGGGGAGAGCAATCAGCCCCAGCATTTT.

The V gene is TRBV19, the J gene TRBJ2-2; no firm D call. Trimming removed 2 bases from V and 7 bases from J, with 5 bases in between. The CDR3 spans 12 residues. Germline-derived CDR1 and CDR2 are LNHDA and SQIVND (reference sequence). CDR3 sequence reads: CASSITGGELFF. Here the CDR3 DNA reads TGTGCCAGTAGTATAACGGGCGGGGAGCTGTTTTTT. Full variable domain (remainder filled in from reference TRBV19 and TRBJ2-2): DGGITQSPKYLFRKEGQNVTLSCEQNLNHDAMYWYRQDPGQGLRLIYYSQIVNDFQKGDIAEGYSVSREKKESFPLTVTSAQKNPTAFYLCASSITGGELFFGEGSRLTVL.

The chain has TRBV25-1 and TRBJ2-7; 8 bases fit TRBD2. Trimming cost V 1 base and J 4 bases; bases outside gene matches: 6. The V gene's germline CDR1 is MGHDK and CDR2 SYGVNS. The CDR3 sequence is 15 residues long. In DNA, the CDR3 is TGTGCCAGCAGTGAATCAAGGAGCGGGGGATACGAGCAGTACTTC. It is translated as CASSESRSGGYEQYF.

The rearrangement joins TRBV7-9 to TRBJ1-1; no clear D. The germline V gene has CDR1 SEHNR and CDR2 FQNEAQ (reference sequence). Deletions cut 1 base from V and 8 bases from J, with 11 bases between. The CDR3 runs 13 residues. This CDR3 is CASSLGSKSEAFF. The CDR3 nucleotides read TGTGCCAGCAGCTTAGGGTCTAAGTCAGAAGCTTTCTTT.

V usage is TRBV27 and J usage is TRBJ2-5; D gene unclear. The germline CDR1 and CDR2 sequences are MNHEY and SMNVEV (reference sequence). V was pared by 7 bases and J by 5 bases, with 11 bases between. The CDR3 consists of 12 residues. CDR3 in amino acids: CASTSPAETQYF. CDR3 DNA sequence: TGTGCCAGCACCTCCCCGGCGGAGACCCAGTACTTC.

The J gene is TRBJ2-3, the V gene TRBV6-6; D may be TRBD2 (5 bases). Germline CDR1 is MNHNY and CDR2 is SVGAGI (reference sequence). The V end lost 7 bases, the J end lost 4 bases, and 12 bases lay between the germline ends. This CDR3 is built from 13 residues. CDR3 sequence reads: CASTLAPADTQYF. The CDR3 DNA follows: TGTGCCAGCACCCTAGCTCCGGCAGATACGCAGTATTTT.